A selection of T cell receptor beta chains follows, all from one sample in a study of blood T cell repertoires in COVID-19. The method was immunoSEQ multiplex PCR; TCRdb's version includes in-frame clones alone and lacks a portion of them. The repertoire includes under 130,000 clones, approximately 85% of them detected once, and 3.5% to 5% sits in the top ten. The specimen was peripheral blood. The receptors derive from a man aged 50 or older with acute or convalescent COVID-19. Each CDR3 is given with its conserved first and last residue. Each record gives: V gene, D gene, J gene, clone size, CDR3 DNA, CDR3 protein. D genes are given only for firm matches. Only some rows state a clone size, as once, few, many or a class for expanded clones.

V gene: TRBV6-6; D gene: NA; J gene: TRBJ1-2; clone size: NA; CDR3 DNA: TGTGCCAGCCGGTCGGGGGGTTCTGATGGCTACACCTTC; CDR3 protein: CASRSGGSDGYTF
V gene: TRBV25-1; D gene: TRBD2; J gene: TRBJ2-7; clone size: NA; CDR3 DNA: TGTGCCAGCAGTGAGTCCCGTACGGGAGGGCTAAGCGAGCAGTACTTC; CDR3 protein: CASSESRTGGLSEQYF
V gene: TRBV6-5; D gene: NA; J gene: TRBJ1-6; clone size: NA; CDR3 DNA: TGTGCCAGCAGTCAGGGTAGTTCACCCCTCCACTTT; CDR3 protein: CASSQGSSPLHF
V gene: TRBV10-3; D gene: TRBD1; J gene: TRBJ2-7; clone size: NA; CDR3 DNA: TGTGCCATCAGTACAGAACCGGGACAGGGTAACAACGAGCAGTACTTC; CDR3 protein: CAISTEPGQGNNEQYF
V gene: TRBV27; D gene: NA; J gene: TRBJ2-7; clone size: NA; CDR3 DNA: TGTGCCAGCAGTTTGACAGTCACTTCTACCTACGAGCAGTACTTC; CDR3 protein: CASSLTVTSTYEQYF
V gene: TRBV6-5; D gene: TRBD2; J gene: TRBJ2-1; clone size: NA; CDR3 DNA: TGTGCCAGCAGACTGACTAGCGGCAGATACAATGAGCAGTTCTTC; CDR3 protein: CASRLTSGRYNEQFF
V gene: TRBV12-3/TRBV12-4; D gene: NA; J gene: TRBJ2-2; clone size: NA; CDR3 DNA: TGTGCCAGCATTCGGAACACCGGGGAGCTGTTTTTT; CDR3 protein: CASIRNTGELFF
V gene: TRBV29-1; D gene: NA; J gene: TRBJ1-4; clone size: NA; CDR3 DNA: TGCAGCGTTGTACAGGGAGACGAAAAACTGTTTTTT; CDR3 protein: CSVVQGDEKLFF
V gene: TRBV18; D gene: NA; J gene: TRBJ1-5; clone size: NA; CDR3 DNA: TGTGCCAGCTCACTTACGGGCCAGGGAAGCAATCAGCCCCAGCATTTT; CDR3 protein: CASSLTGQGSNQPQHF
V gene: TRBV2; D gene: TRBD2; J gene: TRBJ2-3; clone size: NA; CDR3 DNA: TGTGCCAGCAGTGAAGCTAGGACTAGCGGAATCACAGATACGCAGTATTTT; CDR3 protein: CASSEARTSGITDTQYF
V gene: TRBV7-9; D gene: NA; J gene: TRBJ1-1; clone size: once; CDR3 DNA: TGTGCCAGCAGCTTCCCAGAGGGTGAAGCTTTCTTT; CDR3 protein: CASSFPEGEAFF
V gene: TRBV6-8; D gene: NA; J gene: TRBJ1-2; clone size: NA; CDR3 DNA: TGTGCCAGCAGTTACTCGGCACCCACTAACTATGGCTACACCTTC; CDR3 protein: CASSYSAPTNYGYTF
V gene: TRBV29-1; D gene: NA; J gene: TRBJ2-7; clone size: NA; CDR3 DNA: TGCAGCGCCGAGGGGGGGCCCTCCTACGAGCAGTACTTC; CDR3 protein: CSAEGGPSYEQYF
V gene: TRBV19; D gene: NA; J gene: TRBJ1-1; clone size: NA; CDR3 DNA: TGTGCCAGTACGAGTCTCGGGAACACTGAAGCTTTCTTT; CDR3 protein: CASTSLGNTEAFF
V gene: TRBV2; D gene: TRBD2; J gene: TRBJ2-7; clone size: NA; CDR3 DNA: TGTGCCAGCAGCAATAGCGGGAGGGCGTCCGAGCAGTACTTC; CDR3 protein: CASSNSGRASEQYF
V gene: TRBV20-1; D gene: TRBD2; J gene: TRBJ2-5; clone size: NA; CDR3 DNA: TGCAGTGCTAGTTCCAGCGGGGCGGAGACCCAGTACTTC; CDR3 protein: CSASSSGAETQYF
V gene: TRBV4-2; D gene: NA; J gene: TRBJ2-3; clone size: once; CDR3 DNA: TGTGCCAGCAGCCAAGGGACTCCAACAGATACGCAGTATTTT; CDR3 protein: CASSQGTPTDTQYF
V gene: TRBV5-6; D gene: NA; J gene: TRBJ1-1; clone size: NA; CDR3 DNA: TGTGCCAGCAGCTTGTACGGGGGGCAGGACACTGAAGCTTTCTTT; CDR3 protein: CASSLYGGQDTEAFF
V gene: TRBV28; D gene: NA; J gene: TRBJ1-2; clone size: NA; CDR3 DNA: TGTGCCAGCTGCCTCCAGGGGAACTATGGCTACACCTTC; CDR3 protein: CASCLQGNYGYTF
V gene: TRBV6-1; D gene: NA; J gene: TRBJ2-3; clone size: NA; CDR3 DNA: TGTGCCAGCAGTGAATCCCATTTCCCAGATACGCAGTATTTT; CDR3 protein: CASSESHFPDTQYF
V gene: TRBV3-1/TRBV3-2; D gene: NA; J gene: TRBJ1-2; clone size: NA; CDR3 DNA: TGTGCCAGCAGCCAAGGGTGGCAGGGCCATACCTATGGCTACACCTTC; CDR3 protein: CASSQGWQGHTYGYTF
V gene: TRBV6-5; D gene: TRBD1; J gene: TRBJ1-4; clone size: NA; CDR3 DNA: TGTGCCAGCAGTTACAAACAGGGGCTCTTAGAAAAACTGTTTTTT; CDR3 protein: CASSYKQGLLEKLFF
V gene: TRBV18; D gene: TRBD1; J gene: TRBJ2-5; clone size: NA; CDR3 DNA: TGTGCCAGCCAAGGGGGCACGGGAGAGACCCAGTACTTC; CDR3 protein: CASQGGTGETQYF
V gene: TRBV30; D gene: NA; J gene: TRBJ1-4; clone size: NA; CDR3 DNA: TGTGCCTGGAGTGTACGGCGGCCAGTAGAAAAACTGTTTTTT; CDR3 protein: CAWSVRRPVEKLFF
V gene: TRBV21-1; D gene: NA; J gene: TRBJ1-2; clone size: NA; CDR3 DNA: TGTGCCAGCAGCAAAGTAGAGGGCAGCAAGCAAACTAACTATGGCTACACCTTC; CDR3 protein: CASSKVEGSKQTNYGYTF
V gene: TRBV9; D gene: TRBD2; J gene: TRBJ2-7; clone size: NA; CDR3 DNA: TGTGCCAGCAGCGAATCCGGGACTAGAGTGTACGAGCAGTACTTC; CDR3 protein: CASSESGTRVYEQYF
V gene: TRBV7-2; D gene: NA; J gene: TRBJ2-7; clone size: NA; CDR3 DNA: TGTGCCAGCAGCATCCGACAGGCGGCCTACGAGCAGTACTTC; CDR3 protein: CASSIRQAAYEQYF
V gene: TRBV7-3; D gene: TRBD1; J gene: TRBJ1-5; clone size: few; CDR3 DNA: TGTGCCAGCAGCTTAACTCAGCCACCGGACAGGGGGATCAATCAGCCCCAGCATTTT; CDR3 protein: CASSLTQPPDRGINQPQHF
V gene: TRBV28; D gene: TRBD1; J gene: TRBJ2-7; clone size: NA; CDR3 DNA: TGTGCCAGCAGTACACCGGGACAGGGAGTCCCCTACGAGCAGTACTTC; CDR3 protein: CASSTPGQGVPYEQYF
V gene: TRBV15; D gene: TRBD2; J gene: TRBJ2-3; clone size: NA; CDR3 DNA: TGTGCCACCAGCAAACTAGCGGGAGGATCAGATACGCAGTATTTT; CDR3 protein: CATSKLAGGSDTQYF
V gene: TRBV5-1; D gene: NA; J gene: TRBJ1-2; clone size: NA; CDR3 DNA: TGCGCCAGCAGCCCGACAGTGGAATCCTATGGCTACACCTTC; CDR3 protein: CASSPTVESYGYTF
V gene: TRBV19; D gene: NA; J gene: TRBJ1-4; clone size: NA; CDR3 DNA: TGTGCCAGCCAGGAGTGGAAGACGCGGGGAGAAAAACTGTTTTTT; CDR3 protein: CASQEWKTRGEKLFF
V gene: TRBV10-3; D gene: NA; J gene: TRBJ1-1; clone size: NA; CDR3 DNA: TGTGCCATCAACGGGGGGAGGAACACTGAAGCTTTCTTT; CDR3 protein: CAINGGRNTEAFF
V gene: TRBV28; D gene: NA; J gene: TRBJ2-7; clone size: NA; CDR3 DNA: TGTGCCAGCGCGGAGGGTTCCTCCTACGAGCAGTACTTC; CDR3 protein: CASAEGSSYEQYF
V gene: TRBV7-2; D gene: NA; J gene: TRBJ1-4; clone size: NA; CDR3 DNA: TGTGCCAGCAGCCTAGGACAGCCTAATGAAAAACTGTTTTTT; CDR3 protein: CASSLGQPNEKLFF
V gene: TRBV6-5; D gene: TRBD1; J gene: TRBJ1-5; clone size: NA; CDR3 DNA: TGTGCCAGCAGGAGGACAGGGGGCGGTCAGCCCCAGCATTTT; CDR3 protein: CASRRTGGGQPQHF
V gene: TRBV10-2; D gene: NA; J gene: TRBJ1-4; clone size: few; CDR3 DNA: TGCGCCAGCAGCGTGGACAGATACAATGAAAAACTGTTTTTT; CDR3 protein: CASSVDRYNEKLFF
V gene: TRBV5-1; D gene: TRBD2; J gene: TRBJ2-2; clone size: few; CDR3 DNA: TGCGCCAGCAGCCTAGCGGGAGGGCCATCTAGGGAGCTGTTTTTT; CDR3 protein: CASSLAGGPSRELFF
V gene: TRBV6-6; D gene: NA; J gene: TRBJ1-6; clone size: NA; CDR3 DNA: TGTGCCAGCAGTTACTCGAGGGAAGGAGGTTCACCCCTCCACTTT; CDR3 protein: CASSYSREGGSPLHF
V gene: TRBV11-3; D gene: TRBD2; J gene: TRBJ2-5; clone size: NA; CDR3 DNA: TGTGCCAGCAGCCCGGGGACTAGCGGGGACCTAGGGACCCAGTACTTC; CDR3 protein: CASSPGTSGDLGTQYF
V gene: TRBV3-1/TRBV3-2; D gene: NA; J gene: TRBJ2-3; clone size: NA; CDR3 DNA: TGTGCCAGCAGCCAAGGGGCCCGCGAGATGAGTACGCAGTATTTT; CDR3 protein: CASSQGAREMSTQYF
V gene: TRBV13; D gene: TRBD2; J gene: TRBJ2-7; clone size: NA; CDR3 DNA: TGTGCCAGCAGTCCGGGGGGACTAGCGGGGGCAAACTACGAGCAGTACTTC; CDR3 protein: CASSPGGLAGANYEQYF
V gene: TRBV29-1; D gene: NA; J gene: TRBJ1-1; clone size: NA; CDR3 DNA: TGCAGCGCGGAGGGGGGGGTGATGGACACTGAAGCTTTCTTT; CDR3 protein: CSAEGGVMDTEAFF
V gene: TRBV3-1/TRBV3-2; D gene: NA; J gene: TRBJ1-2; clone size: NA; CDR3 DNA: TGTGCCAGCAGCCAAGTCCTTGGGCCGGGGGACCTACAGACCTTC; CDR3 protein: CASSQVLGPGDLQTF
V gene: TRBV5-1; D gene: NA; J gene: TRBJ2-3; clone size: NA; CDR3 DNA: TGCGCCAGCAGCTTGGTCTTGGGAGCGGGCACAGATACGCAGTATTTT; CDR3 protein: CASSLVLGAGTDTQYF
V gene: TRBV4-2; D gene: NA; J gene: TRBJ2-3; clone size: NA; CDR3 DNA: TGTGCCAGCAGCCAAGGGGCAGCCACAGATACGCAGTATTTT; CDR3 protein: CASSQGAATDTQYF
V gene: TRBV5-8; D gene: NA; J gene: TRBJ2-1; clone size: NA; CDR3 DNA: TGTGCCAGCAGCTTTCGGGGGGCCCGCGTCGGCAATGAGCAGTTCTTC; CDR3 protein: CASSFRGARVGNEQFF
V gene: TRBV3-1/TRBV3-2; D gene: NA; J gene: TRBJ1-1; clone size: NA; CDR3 DNA: TGTGCCAGCAGCCCGTTCGGGGGAGGCGCTGAAGCTTTCTTT; CDR3 protein: CASSPFGGGAEAFF
V gene: TRBV13; D gene: TRBD1; J gene: TRBJ1-3; clone size: few; CDR3 DNA: TGTGCCAGCAGCTTAGCCCCACAGGGGACTGGAAACACCATATATTTT; CDR3 protein: CASSLAPQGTGNTIYF
V gene: TRBV5-4; D gene: TRBD2; J gene: TRBJ2-1; clone size: NA; CDR3 DNA: TGTGCCGCAACCAGCACTAAGCGGGAGATGTCTGCCAATGAGCAGTTCTTC; CDR3 protein: CAATSTKREMSANEQFF
V gene: TRBV9; D gene: TRBD2; J gene: TRBJ2-5; clone size: NA; CDR3 DNA: TGTGCCAGCAGCGTAGGATCTAGCGGGAGCCAAGAGACCCAGTACTTC; CDR3 protein: CASSVGSSGSQETQYF